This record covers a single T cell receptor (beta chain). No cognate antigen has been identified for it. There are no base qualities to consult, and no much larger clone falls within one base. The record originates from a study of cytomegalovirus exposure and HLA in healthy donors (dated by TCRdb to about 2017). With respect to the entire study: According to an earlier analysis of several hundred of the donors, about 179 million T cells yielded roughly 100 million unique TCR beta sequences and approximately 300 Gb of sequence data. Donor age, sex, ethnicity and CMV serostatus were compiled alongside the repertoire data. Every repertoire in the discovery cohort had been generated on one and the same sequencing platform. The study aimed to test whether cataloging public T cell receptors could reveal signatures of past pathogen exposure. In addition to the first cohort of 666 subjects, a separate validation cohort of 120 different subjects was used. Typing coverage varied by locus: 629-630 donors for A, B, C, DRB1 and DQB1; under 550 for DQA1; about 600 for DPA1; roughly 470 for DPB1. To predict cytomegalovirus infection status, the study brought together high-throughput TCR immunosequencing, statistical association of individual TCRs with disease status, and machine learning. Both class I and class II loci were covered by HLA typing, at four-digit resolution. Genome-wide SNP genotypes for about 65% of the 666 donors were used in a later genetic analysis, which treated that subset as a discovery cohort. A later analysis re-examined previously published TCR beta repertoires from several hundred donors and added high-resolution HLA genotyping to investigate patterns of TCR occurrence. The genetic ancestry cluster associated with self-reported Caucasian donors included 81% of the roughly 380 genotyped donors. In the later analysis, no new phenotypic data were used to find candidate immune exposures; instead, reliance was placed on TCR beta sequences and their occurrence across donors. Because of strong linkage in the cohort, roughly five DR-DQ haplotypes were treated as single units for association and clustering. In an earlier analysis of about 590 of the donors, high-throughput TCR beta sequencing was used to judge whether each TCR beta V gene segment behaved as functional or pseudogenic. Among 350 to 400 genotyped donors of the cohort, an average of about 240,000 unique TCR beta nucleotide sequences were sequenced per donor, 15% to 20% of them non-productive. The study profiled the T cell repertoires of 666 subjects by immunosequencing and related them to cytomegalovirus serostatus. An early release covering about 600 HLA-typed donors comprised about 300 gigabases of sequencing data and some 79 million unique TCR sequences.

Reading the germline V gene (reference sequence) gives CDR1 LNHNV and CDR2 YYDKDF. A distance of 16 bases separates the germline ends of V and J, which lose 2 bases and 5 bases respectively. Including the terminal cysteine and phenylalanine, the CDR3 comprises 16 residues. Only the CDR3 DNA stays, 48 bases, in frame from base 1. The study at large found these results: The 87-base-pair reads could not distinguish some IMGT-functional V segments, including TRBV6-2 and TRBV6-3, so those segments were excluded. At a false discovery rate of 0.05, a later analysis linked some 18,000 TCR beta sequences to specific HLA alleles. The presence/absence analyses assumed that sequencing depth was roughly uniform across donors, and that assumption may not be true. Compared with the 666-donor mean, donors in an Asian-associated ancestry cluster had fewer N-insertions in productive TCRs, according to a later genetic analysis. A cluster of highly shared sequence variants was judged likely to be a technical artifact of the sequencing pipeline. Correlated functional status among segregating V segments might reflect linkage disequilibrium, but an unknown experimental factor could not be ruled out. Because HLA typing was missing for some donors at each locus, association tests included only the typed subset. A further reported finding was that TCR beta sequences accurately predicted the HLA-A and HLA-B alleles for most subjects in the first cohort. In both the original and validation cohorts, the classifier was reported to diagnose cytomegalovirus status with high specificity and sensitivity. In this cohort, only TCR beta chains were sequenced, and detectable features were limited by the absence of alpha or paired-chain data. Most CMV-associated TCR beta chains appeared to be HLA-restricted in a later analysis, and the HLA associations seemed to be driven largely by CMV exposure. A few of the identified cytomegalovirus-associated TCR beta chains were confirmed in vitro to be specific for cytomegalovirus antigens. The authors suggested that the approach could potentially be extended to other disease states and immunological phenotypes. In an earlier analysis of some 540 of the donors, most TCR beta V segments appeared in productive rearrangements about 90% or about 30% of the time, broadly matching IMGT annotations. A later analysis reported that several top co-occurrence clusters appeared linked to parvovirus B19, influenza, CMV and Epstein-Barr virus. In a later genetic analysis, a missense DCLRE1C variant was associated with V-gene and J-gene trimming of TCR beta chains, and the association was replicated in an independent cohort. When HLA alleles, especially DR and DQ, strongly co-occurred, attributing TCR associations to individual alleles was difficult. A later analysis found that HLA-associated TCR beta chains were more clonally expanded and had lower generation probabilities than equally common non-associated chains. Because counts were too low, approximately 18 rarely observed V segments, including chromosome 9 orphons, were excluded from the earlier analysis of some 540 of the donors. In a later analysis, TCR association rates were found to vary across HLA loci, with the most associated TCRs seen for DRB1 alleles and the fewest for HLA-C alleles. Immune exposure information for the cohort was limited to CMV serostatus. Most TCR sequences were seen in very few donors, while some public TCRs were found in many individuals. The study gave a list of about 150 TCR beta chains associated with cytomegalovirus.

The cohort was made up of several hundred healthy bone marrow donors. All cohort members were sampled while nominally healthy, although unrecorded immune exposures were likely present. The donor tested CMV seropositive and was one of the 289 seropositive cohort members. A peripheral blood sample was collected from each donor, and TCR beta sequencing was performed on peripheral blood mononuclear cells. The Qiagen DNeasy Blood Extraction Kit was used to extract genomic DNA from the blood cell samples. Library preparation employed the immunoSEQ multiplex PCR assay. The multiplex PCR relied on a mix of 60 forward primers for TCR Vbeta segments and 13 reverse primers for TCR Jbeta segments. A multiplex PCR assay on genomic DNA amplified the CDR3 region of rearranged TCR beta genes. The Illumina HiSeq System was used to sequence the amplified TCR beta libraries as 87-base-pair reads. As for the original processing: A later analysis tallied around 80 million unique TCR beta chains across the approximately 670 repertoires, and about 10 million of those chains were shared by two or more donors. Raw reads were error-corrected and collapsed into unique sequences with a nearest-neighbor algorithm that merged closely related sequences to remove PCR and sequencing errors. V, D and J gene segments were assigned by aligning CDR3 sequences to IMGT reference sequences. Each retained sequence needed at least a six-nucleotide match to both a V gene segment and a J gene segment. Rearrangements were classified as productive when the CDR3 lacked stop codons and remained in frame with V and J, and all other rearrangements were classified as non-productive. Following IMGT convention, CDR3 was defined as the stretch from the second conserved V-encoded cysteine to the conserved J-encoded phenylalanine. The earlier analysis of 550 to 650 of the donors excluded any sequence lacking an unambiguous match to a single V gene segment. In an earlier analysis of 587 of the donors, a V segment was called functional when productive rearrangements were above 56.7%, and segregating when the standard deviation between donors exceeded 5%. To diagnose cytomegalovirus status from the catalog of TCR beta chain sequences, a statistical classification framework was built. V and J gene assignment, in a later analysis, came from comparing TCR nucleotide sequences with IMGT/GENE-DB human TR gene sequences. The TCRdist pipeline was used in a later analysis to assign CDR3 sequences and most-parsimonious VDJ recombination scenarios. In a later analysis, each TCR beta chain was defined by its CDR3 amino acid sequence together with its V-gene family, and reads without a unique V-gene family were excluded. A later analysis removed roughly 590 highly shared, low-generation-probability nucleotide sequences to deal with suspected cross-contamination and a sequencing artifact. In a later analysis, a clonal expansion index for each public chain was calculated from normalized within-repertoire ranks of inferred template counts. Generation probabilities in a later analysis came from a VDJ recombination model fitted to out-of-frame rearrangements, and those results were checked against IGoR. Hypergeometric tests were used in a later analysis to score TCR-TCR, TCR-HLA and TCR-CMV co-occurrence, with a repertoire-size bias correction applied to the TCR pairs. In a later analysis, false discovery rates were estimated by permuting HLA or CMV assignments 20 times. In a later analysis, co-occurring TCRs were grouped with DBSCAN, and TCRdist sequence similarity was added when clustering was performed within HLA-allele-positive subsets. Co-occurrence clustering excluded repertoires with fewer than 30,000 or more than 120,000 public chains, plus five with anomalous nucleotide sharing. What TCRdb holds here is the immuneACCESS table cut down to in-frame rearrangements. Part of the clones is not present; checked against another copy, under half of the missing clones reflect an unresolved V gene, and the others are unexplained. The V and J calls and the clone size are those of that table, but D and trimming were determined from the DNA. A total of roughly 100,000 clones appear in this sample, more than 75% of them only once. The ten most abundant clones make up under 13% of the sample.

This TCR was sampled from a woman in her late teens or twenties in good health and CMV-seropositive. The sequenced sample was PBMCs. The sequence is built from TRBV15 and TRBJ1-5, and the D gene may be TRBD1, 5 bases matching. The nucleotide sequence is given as TGTGCCACCAGCAGACTACAGGTGGACGGTTATCAGCCCCAGCATTTT. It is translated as CATSRLQVDGYQPQHF.